The next 13 T cell receptor beta chains were all read from a single sample in a study of T-cell memory formation after mild COVID-19. TCRdb independently ran MiXCR on the 5' RACE reads; one entry per CDR3 protein. This sample has around 140,000 distinct CDR3 sequences, with around 27% found just once. The sequencing input was PBMCs or a T cell subset sorted from them (not recorded which). All receptors derive from an adult woman who had mild COVID-19 (a few samples of this study predate the infection). Cell type and time point are not known.

This rearrangement joins TRBV5-1 to TRBJ2-7; D might be TRBD1 or TRBD2, each matching 7 bases. Germline V gene sequence: CDR1 SGHRS, CDR2 YFSETQ. The CDR3 has 14 amino acids. Trimming pared 7 bases from V and 3 bases from J, leaving 17 bases between. CDR3 region: CASRPDREGYEQYF. CDR3 bases: TGCGCCAGCCGTCCAGACAGGGAGGGCTACGAGCAGTACTTC.

This clonotype was detected only a few times. The V and J genes are TRBV5-6 and TRBJ2-7, with 7 positions matching TRBD2. V shed 4 bases and J 5 bases; nucleotides not matched to a gene: 15. The CDR3 spans 16 residues. Germline V gives CDR1 SGHDT, CDR2 YYEEEE. CDR3 bases: TGTGCCAGCAGCGGGGACGGCGCGGGAGTCATCGACGAGCAGTACTTC. Residues: CASSGDGAGVIDEQYF.

This chain joins TRBV4-1 and TRBJ2-1; 10 bases are a match to TRBD2. The CDR3 has 15 amino acids. J lost 8 bases, V lost 0 bases, and 4 bases had no gene match. CDR1 and CDR2 (germline): MGHRA, YSYEKL. The CDR3 here is CASSQEAGGPDEQFF. The CDR3 DNA reads as TGCGCCAGCAGCCAAGAAGCGGGGGGGCCGGATGAGCAGTTCTTC.

The chain has TRBV4-1 and TRBJ1-2; D is unresolved. The V gene's germline CDR1 is MGHRA and CDR2 YSYEKL. V was cut by 1 base and J by 2 bases, with 8 bases left in between. The CDR3 runs 14 residues. The CDR3 nucleotides read TGCGCCAGCAGCCAAGCTTCCCAGAACTATGGCTACACCTTC. Protein product: CASSQASQNYGYTF.

This chain links TRBV2 with TRBJ1-1; TRBD1 agrees at 10 bases. Germline assignment: CDR1 SNHLY and CDR2 FYNNEI. The CDR3 has 15 amino acids. V lost 2 bases, J lost 4 bases, and 4 bases stayed unmatched. Here the CDR3 DNA reads TGTGCCAGCAGTGAAAGGGACAGGGGTGCCACTGAAGCTTTCTTT. Encoded protein: CASSERDRGATEAFF.

The rearrangement joins TRBV7-9 to TRBJ1-5; a weak D match, TRBD1 (5 bases). The germline V gene has CDR1 SEHNR and CDR2 FQNEAQ (reference sequence). CDR3 size: 19 residues. The V end lost 5 bases, the J end lost 3 bases, and 26 bases lay between the germline ends. In nucleotides, the CDR3 is TGTGCCAGCAGCGGTTCGAGTCAGACGGCAGGGATCTCCAATCAGCCCCAGCATTTT. Protein product: CASSGSSQTAGISNQPQHF.

CDR3 region: CASSSHSKGYGYTF. The CDR3 DNA reads as TGTGCCAGCAGCTCCCACTCCAAGGGCTATGGCTACACCTTC. The chain is built from TRBV7-9 and TRBJ1-2, with D unclear. Trimming took off 4 bases at V and 4 bases at J, with 13 bases between the two ends. Germline loops: CDR1 SEHNR, CDR2 FQNEAQ (reference sequence). There are 14 residues in the CDR3.

This clonotype was recorded a few times. This sequence joins TRBV5-1 and TRBJ1-2, with a weak D call TRBD1 (6 bases). The CDR3 totals 12 residues. Germline loops: CDR1 SGHRS, CDR2 YFSETQ. Trimming left V 9 bases short and J 7 bases short, with 16 bases between. DNA for the CDR3: TGCGCCATAAACAGGGTTTTCGGTGGCTACACCTTC. It translates to CAINRVFGGYTF.

In this sample, this clonotype turned up a few times. The chain has TRBV13 and TRBJ2-5, with a possible D match to TRBD2 (5 bases). The CDR3 runs 14 residues. Trimming shortened V by 8 bases and J by 5 bases, and 18 bases separated the two germline ends. CDR1 and CDR2 from the germline V gene are PRHDT and FYEKMQ (reference sequence). The CDR3 DNA follows: TGTGCCAGCCAGTCCGACGCCGGGGAGGAGACCCAGTACTTC. This gives the protein CASQSDAGEETQYF.

The chain links TRBV6-5 to TRBJ1-2; maybe TRBD1 (5 bases). The CDR3 runs 14 residues. V was cut by 4 bases and J by 3 bases, with 12 bases left in between. CDR1 is MNHEY and CDR2 is SVGAGI in the germline V gene. The CDR3: CASSSPGADYGYTF. In DNA form, the CDR3 reads TGTGCCAGCAGTTCGCCCGGGGCGGACTATGGCTACACCTTC.

In its sample, this clonotype was seen a few times. The V gene is TRBV5-6, the J gene TRBJ2-2, with a weak D call TRBD2 (6 bases). This CDR3 comprises 13 residues. V was clipped by 3 bases and J by 3 bases, with 6 bases between them. The V gene's germline CDR1 is SGHDT and CDR2 YYEEEE. The CDR3 DNA reads as TGTGCCAGCAGCTGGGGGGACACCGGGGAGCTGTTTTTT. This codes for CASSWGDTGELFF.

The table lists this clonotype with a few counts. The chain carries TRBV19 and TRBJ2-1; 11 bases match TRBD2. Germline assignment: CDR1 LNHDA and CDR2 SQIVND (reference sequence). CDR3 length: 15 residues. Losses at the gene ends were 3 bases for V and 6 bases for J; bases not matched to a gene: 4. The CDR3 loop is CASSIGTSGSNEQFF. CDR3 sequence (DNA): TGTGCCAGTAGTATCGGGACTAGCGGTTCCAATGAGCAGTTCTTC.

This chain uses TRBV4-2 with TRBJ2-3; 7 bases are shared with TRBD2. CDR3 size: 15 residues. The V and J ends lost 0 bases and 3 bases, in that order; junction bases with no gene match: 3. The germline V gene encodes CDR1 LGHNA and CDR2 YNFKEQ. Here the CDR3 DNA reads TGTGCCAGCAGCCAAGATGGGGGGGTGACAGATACGCAGTATTTT. Its protein product is CASSQDGGVTDTQYF.